Below, one TCR beta chain is given with its context. This clone has more than one count but fewer than ten. Its binding antigen is unknown. Base qualities were left out, and no much larger clone turns up one base away. The data were obtained in a study of PD-1 blockade in classical Hodgkin lymphoma (TCRdb year 2020). At the level of the whole study: Nivolumab dosing was 3 mg/kg intravenously every 2 weeks, continuing until either disease progression or unacceptable toxicity. The study used TCR beta sequencing and CyTOF to define a peripheral blood immune signature of response to PD-1 blockade in classical Hodgkin lymphoma. Study-level results and caveats: Diversity was lower in patients who began nivolumab less than 1 year after ASCT, so these patients were left out of later analyses to avoid confounding by immune reconstitution. By C4D1, a significant rise was seen in CD4+ TCR diversity but not in CD8+ TCR diversity (p=0.0027 vs p=0.16), and the rise was most apparent among complete responders (p=0.02). Trial patients with a complete response had baseline diversity similar to that of newly diagnosed patients, while partial responders and progressors had significantly lower diversity. The study was limited to a single clinical trial cohort, and causes of repertoire differences, possibly disease activity or prior therapy, remained undefined. Newly diagnosed patients were reported to have lower baseline TCR diversity than healthy donors, and relapsed/refractory patients were reported to have lower baseline TCR diversity still.

CDR1 and CDR2 (SGDLS, YYNGEE) derive from the germline V gene. Spanning cysteine to phenylalanine, the CDR3 consists of 15 amino acids. The DNA shown is the 45-base CDR3, in frame from base 1. Trimming leaves V shorter by 6 bases and J shorter by 0 bases, with the junction holding 6 bases beyond the gene matches. Genomic DNA was extracted with the Qiagen DNeasy kit from unsorted PBMCs and from negatively selected CD4+ and CD8+ fractions. Amplification of TCR beta CDR3 regions was done by immunoSEQ multiplex PCR with primers that anneal to V and J segments. A synthetic immune receptor repertoire was used to minimize amplification bias, and remaining bias was computationally removed after sequencing. Under the source paper's analysis protocol: Repertoire diversity was quantified as the Shannon entropy index using custom Python scripts. Unsorted, CD4+ and CD8+ repertoires were analyzed separately, except for combined analyses in which CD4+ and CD8+ sequences were merged in silico. A clone was considered expanded if an increase in frequency of at least 2-fold after treatment relative to C1D1 was found, and a pseudocount of 0.5 was applied to clones undetected at baseline. Clones with 0 or 1 copy at C1D1 were classified as singleton clones, and clones with 2 or more copies were classified as non-singleton clones. By matching protein sequences in sorted samples from the same patient, clones expanded in unsorted samples were annotated as CD4+, CD8+ or unknown. Wilcoxon tests on paired samples were used to test diversity changes from C1D1 to C4D1. In its TCRdb copy, this immuneACCESS table keeps in-frame sequences only and misses some clones. Where compared with another copy, unresolved V genes explain less than half of these, and the others have no known cause. Clone size and V and J calls were adopted from that table, with D and trimming inferred from the DNA. This sample is represented by some 2,400 clones; about three fifths of them were singletons. The ten most abundant clones make up around 30% of the sample.

The time point label, as the study defines it: cycle 1 day 1 (C1D1), immediately before nivolumab initiation. All trial patients had relapsed after autologous stem cell transplantation, with cohorts A, B and C differing in prior brentuximab vedotin exposure. A total of approximately 51 patients with relapsed/refractory classical Hodgkin lymphoma made up the trial cohort, and each patient's best overall response was complete response, partial response or progressive disease. Single-agent nivolumab was administered to trial patients in the multi-cohort phase II CheckMate 205 trial. Best overall response was determined by an independent review committee according to the 2007 International Working Group response criteria. Trial PBMCs were obtained immediately prior to nivolumab initiation (C1D1) and on therapy at cycle 2 day 1 and cycle 4 day 1. Peripheral blood was collected in 8 mL Vacutainer Cell Preparation Tubes, from which PBMCs were isolated by centrifugation and then cryopreserved.

The source was peripheral blood mononuclear cells (PBMCs), collected at baseline. This clonotype originated in a human donor with classical Hodgkin lymphoma. Recombination joined TRBV9 with TRBJ2-1, with 7 bases in between that match TRBD2. In nucleotides, the sequence is TGTGCCAGCAATCTGGGGGGGAGCTCCTACAATGAGCAGTTCTTC. Translated, this gives CASNLGGSSYNEQFF.